Shown below are 27 T cell receptor beta chains from a single sample sequenced in a study of T-cell memory formation after mild COVID-19. TCRdb re-called the 5' RACE reads with MiXCR, one entry per CDR3 protein. This table holds hundreds of thousands of distinct CDR3 sequences, under 20% found once. The sequenced sample was PBMCs or a T cell subset sorted from them (not recorded which). The receptors originated from a man between 18 and 29 years old who had mild COVID-19 (a few samples of this study predate the infection). Cell type and time point are not known.

The sample holds many counts of this clonotype. V and J are TRBV12-3 or TRBV12-4 and TRBJ2-3, with D perhaps matching TRBD2 (5 bases). Trimming took off 7 bases at V and 2 bases at J, with 10 bases between the two ends. CDR3 size: 13 residues. This CDR3 is CASTIGDTDTQYF. DNA of the CDR3: TGTGCCAGCACTATCGGGGACACAGATACGCAGTATTTT.

This clonotype was counted a few times. For the CDR3, the DNA is TGCAGTGCTCACAAGAAACAGGGAATCCCAGATACGCAGTATTTT. Translation: CSAHKKQGIPDTQYF. The chain links TRBV20-1 to TRBJ2-3, with D perhaps TRBD1 (6 bases). With 5 bases removed from V and 4 bases from J, the gap between germline ends came to 19 bases. This CDR3 comprises 15 residues. CDR1 and CDR2 (germline): DFQATT, SNEGSKA (reference sequence).

This clonotype appeared a few times. V is TRBV14 and J is TRBJ2-3; unclear D gene. Trimming pared 1 base from V and 0 bases from J, leaving 11 bases between. There are 16 residues in the CDR3. Germline loops: CDR1 SGHDN, CDR2 FVKESK. The CDR3 spells CASSQGVGGSTDTQYF. DNA for the CDR3: TGTGCCAGCAGCCAAGGAGTTGGCGGTAGCACAGATACGCAGTATTTT.

The V gene is TRBV24-1, the J gene TRBJ2-5, with D perhaps given as TRBD1 or TRBD2 (5 bases each). The CDR3 loop spans 13 amino acids. Trimming shortened V by 6 bases and J by 4 bases, and 11 bases separated the two germline ends. The germline V gene encodes CDR1 KGHDR and CDR2 SFDVKD. CDR3 nucleotide sequence: TGTGCCACCAGTTCCGGGACGCCAGAGACCCAGTACTTC. Its protein product is CATSSGTPETQYF.

The V gene is TRBV6-2 or TRBV6-3, the J gene TRBJ2-7, with D perhaps being TRBD1 or TRBD2 (5 bases each). Germline-derived CDR1 and CDR2 are MNHEY and SVGEGT. The CDR3 covers 16 residues. Trimming removed 2 bases from V and 3 bases from J, with 17 bases in between. CDR3 sequence reads: CASSYPTGTSDYEQYF. The CDR3, as DNA: TGTGCCAGCAGTTACCCCACCGGGACCAGCGACTACGAGCAGTACTTC.

For the CDR3, the DNA is TGCGCCAGCAGCTTTACAGGGGTTGGCACTGAAGCTTTCTTT. It codes for CASSFTGVGTEAFF. The J gene is TRBJ1-1, the V gene TRBV5-1; TRBD1 agrees at 7 bases. The CDR3 sequence is 14 residues long. Per germline, CDR1 SGHRS and CDR2 YFSETQ. With V trimmed by 2 bases and J by 4 bases, 5 bases remained unmatched.

The rearrangement joins TRBV5-1 to TRBJ2-2; D may be TRBD1 (5 bases). Trimming removed 1 base at V and 0 bases at J, with 10 bases between. Germline V lookup: CDR1 SGHRS, CDR2 YFSETQ. The CDR3 loop spans 16 amino acids. The DNA of the CDR3 is TGCGCCAGCAGCTTGCTTAGGACAACGAACACCGGGGAGCTGTTTTTT. Protein: CASSLLRTTNTGELFF.

This clonotype was seen repeatedly, ten times or more. This chain joins TRBV5-4 and TRBJ2-1, with TRBD2 matching 14 bases. The CDR3 runs to 15 residues. The V gene end was trimmed by 4 bases and the J gene end by 7 bases; junction bases not matched to a gene: 4. Germline V gene data show CDR1 as SGHNT and CDR2 as YYREEE (reference sequence). The DNA for the CDR3 is TGTGCCAGCAGCGAGACTAGCGGGGGGGAAAATGAGCAGTTCTTC. Protein product: CASSETSGGENEQFF. Based on the CDR3 plus reference TRBV5-4 and TRBJ2-1, the full variable domain is ETGVTQSPTHLIKTRGQQVTLRCSSQSGHNTVSWYQQALGQGPQFIFQYYREEENGRGNFPPRFSGLQFPNYSSELNVNALELDDSALYLCASSETSGGENEQFFGPGTRLTVL.

This chain joins TRBV24-1 and TRBJ2-5, with 7 nucleotides matching TRBD1. The CDR3 runs 15 residues. Unmatched junction bases numbered 8, after V lost 4 bases and J lost 4 bases. Germline V gene data show CDR1 as KGHDR and CDR2 as SFDVKD. CDR3 sequence reads: CATSDQGQLRETQYF. The CDR3 DNA sequence: TGTGCCACCAGTGACCAGGGACAGCTCAGAGAGACCCAGTACTTC.

This clonotype was recorded at least ten times. This chain connects TRBV4-3 to TRBJ2-7; D not certain. Germline CDR1 LGHNA, CDR2 YSLEER. The CDR3 totals 16 residues. Trimming removed 0 bases from V and 4 bases from J, with 16 bases in between. The CDR3 reads CASSQDLSAYGYEQYF. CDR3 DNA: TGCGCCAGCAGCCAAGATCTGTCCGCCTACGGTTACGAGCAGTACTTC.

This clonotype occurred many times. The rearrangement links TRBV6-5 to TRBJ2-1; tentative D call: TRBD2 (7 bases). The CDR3 is 14 residues long. V lost 6 bases, J lost 3 bases, and 12 bases lay in between. The germline CDR1 and CDR2 sequences are MNHEY and SVGAGI. Here the CDR3 DNA reads TGTGCCAGCAGGTCGGGGGGCGTCTACAATGAGCAGTTCTTC. Its protein product is CASRSGGVYNEQFF.

In this sample, this clonotype turned up a few times. This rearrangement joins TRBV7-9 to TRBJ1-3; 8 nucleotides line up with TRBD1. Germline values: CDR1 SEHNR, CDR2 FQNEAQ (reference sequence). After removal of 8 bases from V and 2 bases from J, the junction contained 5 bases not matched to a gene. The length of the CDR3 is 14 residues. The CDR3 protein is CASPQGAAGNTIYF. The CDR3 DNA follows: TGTGCCAGCCCTCAGGGGGCAGCTGGAAACACCATATATTTT.

The chain recombines TRBV7-2 with TRBJ2-5, with D possibly matching TRBD1 (5 bases). There are 14 residues in the CDR3. Deletions cut 5 bases from V and 1 base from J, with 11 bases between. Germline CDR1 and CDR2: SGHTA and FQGNSA. CDR3 loop: CASSQGAAQETQYF. The DNA for the CDR3 is TGTGCCAGCAGCCAAGGGGCTGCCCAAGAGACCCAGTACTTC. Filled out from reference TRBV7-2 and TRBJ2-5, the complete variable domain reads GAGVSQSPSNKVTEKGKDVELRCDPISGHTALYWYRQSLGQGLEFLIYFQGNSAPDKSGLPSDRFSAERTGGSVSTLTIQRTQQEDSAVYLCASSQGAAQETQYFGPGTRLLVL.

This clonotype was seen a few times. V gene TRBV29-1 combines with J gene TRBJ1-2; D gene uncertain. Trimming pared 4 bases from V and 5 bases from J, leaving 8 bases between. The CDR3 runs 11 residues. Germline CDR1 and CDR2: SQVTM and ANQGSEA. The CDR3 spells CSVALGYGYTF. DNA of the CDR3: TGCAGCGTTGCCTTGGGTTATGGCTACACCTTC.

This clonotype has a count of ten or more. The chain is built from TRBV4-3 and TRBJ2-1; D may be TRBD2 (5 bases). The CDR3 sequence is 15 residues long. CDR1 LGHNA and CDR2 YSLEER come from the germline V gene. The germline V and J ends were trimmed by 0 bases and 8 bases, with 14 bases remaining between them. CDR3 DNA: TGCGCCAGCAGCCAAGATCGGGGTAGGGTCCATGAGCAGTTCTTC. It yields the protein CASSQDRGRVHEQFF.

The chain is built from TRBV20-1 and TRBJ1-1; TRBD1 aligns across 10 bases. Per the germline V gene, CDR1 is DFQATT and CDR2 is SNEGSKA (reference sequence). CDR3 size: 13 residues. With 1 base clipped from V and 7 bases from J, the junction kept 3 bases outside the gene matches. CDR3 in DNA: TGCAGTGCTAGAGCCCGGGACAGGGGTGAAGCTTTCTTT. Translation gives CSARARDRGEAFF.

This clonotype was counted between two and nine times. The chain employs TRBV7-2 and TRBJ1-1; TRBD1 aligns across 9 bases. This CDR3 is 14 amino acids long. Germline V gives CDR1 SGHTA, CDR2 FQGNSA. Trimming cost V 0 bases and J 11 bases; bases outside gene matches: 7. CDR3 residues: CASSLAGQGGKAFF. In nucleotides, the CDR3 is TGTGCCAGCAGCTTAGCGGGACAGGGTGGAAAGGCTTTCTTT.

This chain links TRBV9 with TRBJ2-3, with 10 bases fitting TRBD2. In germline, CDR1 is SGDLS, CDR2 YYNGEE. The CDR3 loop spans 13 amino acids. V was pared by 3 bases and J by 6 bases, with 1 base of the junction left unmatched. The CDR3 is CASSDSGGDTQYF. The CDR3 nucleotides are TGTGCCAGCAGCGATAGCGGGGGGGATACGCAGTATTTT.

CDR3 amino acids: CASSLVYGSYEQYF. CDR3 nucleotide sequence: TGCGCCAGCAGCTTGGTCTATGGCTCCTACGAGCAGTACTTC. The rearrangement links TRBV5-1 to TRBJ2-7; D not certain. The V end lost 0 bases, the J end lost 0 bases, and 7 bases lay between the germline ends. The germline V gene encodes CDR1 SGHRS and CDR2 YFSETQ. The CDR3 is made up of 14 amino acids.

This clonotype was picked up many times. The chain uses TRBV28 and TRBJ2-7, with 9 bases fitting TRBD2. The CDR3 extends over 15 amino acids. Germline assignment: CDR1 MDHEN and CDR2 SYDVKM. Trimming removed 8 bases from V and 7 bases from J; junction bases left unmatched: 15. CDR3: CASLEAGGRPTEQYF. The CDR3 DNA sequence: TGTGCCAGCCTCGAAGCGGGGGGACGGCCTACGGAGCAGTACTTC.

The sample holds many counts of this clonotype. The gene calls are TRBV24-1 and TRBJ1-1; TRBD1 agrees at 10 bases. Germline CDR1 and CDR2: KGHDR and SFDVKD. J lost 4 bases, V lost 4 bases, and 5 bases had no gene match. This CDR3 has 15 residues. The CDR3 protein is CATSDPRTGGTEAFF. DNA of the CDR3: TGTGCCACCAGTGACCCGAGGACAGGGGGCACTGAAGCTTTCTTT.

The J gene is TRBJ1-5, the V gene TRBV6-5; unclear D gene. This CDR3 comprises 14 residues. The germline V and J ends were trimmed by 8 bases and 5 bases, with 16 bases remaining between them. Per germline, CDR1 MNHEY and CDR2 SVGAGI. CDR3 residues: CASRSSAQDQPQHF. CDR3 DNA sequence: TGTGCCAGCCGAAGTTCGGCCCAAGATCAGCCCCAGCATTTT.

This clonotype was counted only a few times. This chain links TRBV12-3 or TRBV12-4 with TRBJ1-2; possible D gene TRBD1, 5 bases. The CDR3 runs to 15 residues. With 2 bases removed from V and 3 bases from J, the gap between germline ends came to 13 bases. CDR3: CASSLWGRGDYGYTF. The CDR3 nucleotides are TGTGCCAGCAGTTTATGGGGCCGGGGGGACTATGGCTACACCTTC.

This clonotype appeared a few times. The chain is built from TRBV27 and TRBJ2-3; D is undetermined. CDR3 size: 15 residues. The V gene lost 4 bases and the J gene lost 0 bases, with 11 bases spanning the gap. The germline V gene encodes CDR1 MNHEY and CDR2 SMNVEV (reference sequence). In nucleotides, the CDR3 is TGTGCCAGCAGTTGGGCAGGTGCGAGCACAGATACGCAGTATTTT. Its protein product is CASSWAGASTDTQYF.

The chain joins TRBV21-1 to TRBJ2-2; the D call TRBD1 from the table was never checked on the DNA. TRBV21-1 corresponds to a pseudogene. This CDR3 comprises 15 residues. The CDR3: CASSKGQGEAGELFF. The DNA for the CDR3 is TGTGCCAGCAGCAAAGGACAGGGGGAGGCCGGGGAGCTGTTTTTT.

This clonotype has only a few counts. V and J are TRBV29-1 and TRBJ1-5; TRBD1 might be the D (5 bases). This CDR3 is built from 14 residues. Per germline, CDR1 SQVTM and CDR2 ANQGSEA. The V end lost 0 bases, the J end lost 5 bases, and 11 bases lay between the germline ends. This CDR3 reads CSVEDGGVDQPQHF. The CDR3 bases are TGCAGCGTTGAAGATGGGGGGGTAGATCAGCCCCAGCATTTT. Looking up the rest from reference TRBV29-1 and TRBJ1-5 gives the full variable domain: SAVISQKPSRDICQRGTSLTIQCQVDSQVTMMFWYRQQPGQSLTLIATANQGSEATYESGFVIDKFPISRPNLTFSTLTVSNMSPEDSSIYLCSVEDGGVDQPQHFGDGTRLSIL.

V usage is TRBV27 and J usage is TRBJ2-7, with D perhaps being TRBD1 or TRBD2 (5 bases each). CDR1 and CDR2 (germline): MNHEY, SMNVEV (reference sequence). V gave up 8 bases and J gave up 4 bases, with 15 bases separating them. The CDR3 has 13 amino acids. The CDR3 DNA is TGTGCCAGCGGTCCCCGGGGCGGGTACGAGCAGTACGTC. Translated, it gives CASGPRGGYEQYV.